This T cell receptor beta chain was profiled in a study of control samples from healthy donors and cancer patients. The CDR3 length is 14 residues. Germline loops: CDR1 SGHRS, CDR2 YFSETQ. Trimming took off 5 bases at V and 5 bases at J, with 13 bases between the two ends. TCRdb's table, derived via immunoSEQ multiplex PCR, lists solely in-frame clones and lacks some. The sample holds under 75,000 clones, 75% to 85% seen once. The chain uses TRBV5-1 and TRBJ2-2; D may correspond to TRBD1 or TRBD2 (5 bases each). The source of this sequence is a man in his forties in good health. The source material was blood. The CDR3 loop is CASRGTVDTGELFF. Here the CDR3 DNA reads TGCGCCAGCAGGGGGACGGTGGATACCGGGGAGCTGTTTTTT.